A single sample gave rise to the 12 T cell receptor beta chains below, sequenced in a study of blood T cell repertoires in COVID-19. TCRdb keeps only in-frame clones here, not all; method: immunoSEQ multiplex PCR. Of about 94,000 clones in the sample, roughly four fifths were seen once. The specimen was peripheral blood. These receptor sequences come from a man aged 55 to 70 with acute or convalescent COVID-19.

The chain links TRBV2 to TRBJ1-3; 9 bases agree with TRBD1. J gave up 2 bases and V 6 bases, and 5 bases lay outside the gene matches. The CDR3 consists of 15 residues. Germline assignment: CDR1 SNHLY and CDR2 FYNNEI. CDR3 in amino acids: CASRDRTGAGNTIYF. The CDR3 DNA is TGTGCCAGCAGGGATCGGACAGGGGCTGGAAACACCATATATTTT. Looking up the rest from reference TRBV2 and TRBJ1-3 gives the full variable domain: EPEVTQTPSHQVTQMGQEVILRCVPISNHLYFYWYRQILGQKVEFLVSFYNNEISEKSEIFDDQFSVERPDGSNFTLKIRSTKLEDSAMYFCASRDRTGAGNTIYFGEGSWLTVV.

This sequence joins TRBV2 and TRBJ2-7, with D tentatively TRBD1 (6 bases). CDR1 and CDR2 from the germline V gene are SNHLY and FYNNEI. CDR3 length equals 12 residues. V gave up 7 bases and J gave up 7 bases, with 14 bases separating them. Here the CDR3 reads CASNRQESEQYF. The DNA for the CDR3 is TGTGCCAGCAACAGACAGGAGTCAGAGCAGTACTTC.

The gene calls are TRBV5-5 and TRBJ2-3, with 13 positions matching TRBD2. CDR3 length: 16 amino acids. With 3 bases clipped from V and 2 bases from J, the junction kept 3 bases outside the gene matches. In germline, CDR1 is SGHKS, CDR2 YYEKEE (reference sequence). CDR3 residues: CASSSLAGGFTDTQYF. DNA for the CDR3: TGTGCCAGCAGCTCACTAGCGGGGGGGTTCACAGATACGCAGTATTTT.

The CDR3 DNA is TGTGCCAGCAACAGGCAAAACTATGGCTACACCTTC. Protein: CASNRQNYGYTF. The genes are TRBV2 and TRBJ1-2; possibly TRBD1 for D (5 bases). Trimming removed 7 bases at V and 2 bases at J, with 8 bases between. The germline gives CDR1 SNHLY, CDR2 FYNNEI. The CDR3 has 12 amino acids.

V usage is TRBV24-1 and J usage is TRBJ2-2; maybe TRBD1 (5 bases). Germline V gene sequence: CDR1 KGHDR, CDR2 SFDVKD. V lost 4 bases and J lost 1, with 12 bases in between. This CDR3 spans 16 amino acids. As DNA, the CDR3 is TGTGCCACCAGTGACGAGACAGTCCGGAACACCGGGGAGCTGTTTTTT. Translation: CATSDETVRNTGELFF.

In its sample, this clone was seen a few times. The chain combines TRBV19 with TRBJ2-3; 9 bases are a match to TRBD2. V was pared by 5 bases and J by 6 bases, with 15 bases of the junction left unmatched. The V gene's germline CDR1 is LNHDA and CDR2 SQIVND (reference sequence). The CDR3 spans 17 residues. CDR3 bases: TGTGCCAGTAGTCCCCCAGGGGCGGGGGGGCTGTTGGATACGCAGTATTTT. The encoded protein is CASSPPGAGGLLDTQYF.

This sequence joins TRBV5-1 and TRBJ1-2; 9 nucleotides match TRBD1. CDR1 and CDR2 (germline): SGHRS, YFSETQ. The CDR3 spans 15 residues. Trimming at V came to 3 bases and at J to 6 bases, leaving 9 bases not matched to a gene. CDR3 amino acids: CASSSYTGTGNGYTF. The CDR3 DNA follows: TGCGCCAGCAGCTCATATACCGGGACAGGGAATGGCTACACCTTC.

The CDR3 nucleotides are TGTGCCAGCCGGGGGGCTTCAGAGACCCAGTACTTC. The encoded protein is CASRGASETQYF. The chain has TRBV12-3 or TRBV12-4 and TRBJ2-5; TRBD2 might be the D (7 bases). V shed 8 bases and J shed 4 bases, with 11 bases lying between them. This CDR3 comprises 12 residues.

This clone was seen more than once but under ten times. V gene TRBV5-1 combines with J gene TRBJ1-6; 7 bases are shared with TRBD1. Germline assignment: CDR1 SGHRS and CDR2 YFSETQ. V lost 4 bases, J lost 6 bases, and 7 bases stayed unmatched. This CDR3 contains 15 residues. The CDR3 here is CASSDQGTANSPLHF. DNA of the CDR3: TGCGCCAGCAGCGACCAGGGGACAGCTAATTCACCCCTCCACTTT.

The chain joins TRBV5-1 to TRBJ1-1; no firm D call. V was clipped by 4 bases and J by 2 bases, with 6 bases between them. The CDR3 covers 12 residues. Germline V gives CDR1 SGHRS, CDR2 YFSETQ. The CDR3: CASSPGNTEAFF. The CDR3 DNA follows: TGCGCCAGCAGCCCGGGAAACACTGAAGCTTTCTTT.

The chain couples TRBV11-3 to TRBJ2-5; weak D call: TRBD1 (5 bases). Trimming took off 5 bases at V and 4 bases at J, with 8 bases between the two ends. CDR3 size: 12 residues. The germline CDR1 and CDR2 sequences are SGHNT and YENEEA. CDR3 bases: TGTGCCAGCAGCCGAAGGGGAGAGACCCAGTACTTC. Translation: CASSRRGETQYF. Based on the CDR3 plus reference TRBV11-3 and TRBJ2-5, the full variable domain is EAGVVQSPRYKIIEKKQPVAFWCNPISGHNTLYWYLQNLGQGPELLIRYENEEAVDDSQLPKDRFSAERLKGVDSTLKIQPAELGDSAVYLCASSRRGETQYFGPGTRLLVL.

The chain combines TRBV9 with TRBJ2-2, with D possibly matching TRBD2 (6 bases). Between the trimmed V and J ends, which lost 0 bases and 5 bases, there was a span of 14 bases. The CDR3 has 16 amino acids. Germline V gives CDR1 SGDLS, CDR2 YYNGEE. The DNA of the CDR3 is TGTGCCAGCAGCGTAGAGGGGACCAGCGGGACCGGGGAGCTGTTTTTT. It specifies CASSVEGTSGTGELFF.